This is a list of T cell receptor beta chains from one sample in a study of T-cell reconstitution after alpha-beta-depleted transplantation in children. TCRdb re-analysed the PCR reads in MiXCR, keeping a single row per CDR3 protein. Of 450,000 to 500,000 distinct CDR3 sequences listed, around 13% are singletons. Sequenced here: PBMCs from the stem cell graft donor, sampled from the stem cell graft. The receptors come from a human donor who donated a stem cell graft to a child with combined immunodeficiency. CDR3s include the opening cysteine and the closing phenylalanine or tryptophan. Fields, in order: CDR3 length, V gene, J gene, D gene, clone size, CDR3 DNA, CDR3 protein. The D gene is left open where the match is weak. Clone size is not always given. Where it is, it says once, few, many or a class for expanded clones.

CDR3 length: 16; V gene: TRBV28; J gene: TRBJ2-1; D gene: TRBD2; clone size: few; CDR3 DNA: TGTGCCAGCAGTCACCGGGGACTAGCGGGGAGCTATGAGCAGTTCTTC; CDR3 protein: CASSHRGLAGSYEQFF
CDR3 length: 14; V gene: TRBV9; J gene: TRBJ1-3; D gene: .; clone size: few; CDR3 DNA: TGTGCCAGCAGCGTAGGCAATTTTGGAAACACCATATATTTT; CDR3 protein: CASSVGNFGNTIYF
CDR3 length: 12; V gene: TRBV24-1; J gene: TRBJ2-1; D gene: .; clone size: .; CDR3 DNA: TGTGCCACCAGTGACCCCGGGCCCGAGCAGTTCTTC; CDR3 protein: CATSDPGPEQFF
CDR3 length: 14; V gene: TRBV25-1; J gene: TRBJ2-2; D gene: TRBD2; clone size: .; CDR3 DNA: TGTGCCAGCAGTGGAGCGGGAGCTGTCGGGGAGCTGTTTTTT; CDR3 protein: CASSGAGAVGELFF
CDR3 length: 14; V gene: TRBV29-1; J gene: TRBJ1-4; D gene: .; clone size: many; CDR3 DNA: TGCAGCGTTTCCAACAGTGCAACTAATGAAAAACTGTTTTTT; CDR3 protein: CSVSNSATNEKLFF
CDR3 length: 14; V gene: TRBV5-6; J gene: TRBJ2-1; D gene: .; clone size: few; CDR3 DNA: TGTGCCAGCAGCTGGGGGGGGGCATCGGGTGAGCAGTTCTTC; CDR3 protein: CASSWGGASGEQFF
CDR3 length: 13; V gene: TRBV5-6; J gene: TRBJ2-7; D gene: .; clone size: .; CDR3 DNA: TGTGCCAGCGGCTTGGGGATCTCCTACGAGCAGTACTTC; CDR3 protein: CASGLGISYEQYF
CDR3 length: 14; V gene: TRBV29-1; J gene: TRBJ1-1; D gene: .; clone size: many; CDR3 DNA: TGCAGCGTGGGGAATCTGGCAGGGTTCACTGAAGCTTTCTTT; CDR3 protein: CSVGNLAGFTEAFF
CDR3 length: 14; V gene: TRBV18; J gene: TRBJ2-5; D gene: TRBD1; clone size: few; CDR3 DNA: TGTGCCAGCTCACCGAACAGGGGGCCGGAGACCCAGTACTTC; CDR3 protein: CASSPNRGPETQYF
CDR3 length: 14; V gene: TRBV5-6; J gene: TRBJ1-2; D gene: TRBD1; clone size: .; CDR3 DNA: TGTGCCAGCAGCCTCGGACAGGAGCAGTATGGCTACACCTTC; CDR3 protein: CASSLGQEQYGYTF
CDR3 length: 13; V gene: TRBV29-1; J gene: TRBJ1-2; D gene: .; clone size: .; CDR3 DNA: TGCAGCGTTGAAGATGCGGGCCACTATGGCTACACCTTC; CDR3 protein: CSVEDAGHYGYTF
CDR3 length: 16; V gene: TRBV7-2; J gene: TRBJ2-2; D gene: .; clone size: few; CDR3 DNA: TGTGCCAGCAGCTTAGTAGGCACCTCGAACACCGGGGAGCTGTTTTTT; CDR3 protein: CASSLVGTSNTGELFF
CDR3 length: 15; V gene: TRBV20-1; J gene: TRBJ2-7; D gene: TRBD2; clone size: .; CDR3 DNA: TGCAGTGCTAGAGAGGGACTAGCGCCCACCTACGAGCAGTACTTC; CDR3 protein: CSAREGLAPTYEQYF
CDR3 length: 11; V gene: TRBV15; J gene: TRBJ1-2; D gene: .; clone size: many; CDR3 DNA: TGTGCCACCAGCAGAGATCTTGGCTACACCTTC; CDR3 protein: CATSRDLGYTF
CDR3 length: 19; V gene: TRBV20-1; J gene: TRBJ2-7; D gene: TRBD2; clone size: few; CDR3 DNA: TGCAGTGCCCAGTCTGGGCCCGGGATTCCCCTAGCGGGAGTTTACGAGCAGTACTTC; CDR3 protein: CSAQSGPGIPLAGVYEQYF
CDR3 length: 13; V gene: TRBV7-2; J gene: TRBJ2-5; D gene: .; clone size: few; CDR3 DNA: TGTGCCAGCAGCCCTCCGTCGGGGGAGACCCAGTACTTC; CDR3 protein: CASSPPSGETQYF
CDR3 length: 15; V gene: TRBV12-3/TRBV12-4; J gene: TRBJ2-1; D gene: .; clone size: .; CDR3 DNA: TGTGCCAGCAGTCGTATGGGGGGAGTTGTGCATGAGCAGTTCTTC; CDR3 protein: CASSRMGGVVHEQFF
CDR3 length: 15; V gene: TRBV7-8; J gene: TRBJ1-3; D gene: .; clone size: many; CDR3 DNA: TGTGCCAGCAGCTTAGGCGGAGGCTCTGGAAACACCATATATTTT; CDR3 protein: CASSLGGGSGNTIYF
CDR3 length: 14; V gene: TRBV3-1; J gene: TRBJ1-3; D gene: .; clone size: few; CDR3 DNA: TGTGCCAGCAGCCGTCGGACCTCTGGAAACACCATATATTTT; CDR3 protein: CASSRRTSGNTIYF
CDR3 length: 14; V gene: TRBV28; J gene: TRBJ1-5; D gene: .; clone size: .; CDR3 DNA: TGTGCCACCGCGGACACCCGCGGCAATCAGCCCCAGCATTTT; CDR3 protein: CATADTRGNQPQHF
CDR3 length: 14; V gene: TRBV12-3/TRBV12-4; J gene: TRBJ2-1; D gene: TRBD2; clone size: many; CDR3 DNA: TGTGCCAGCAGTTTCTCGACTAGCGTCGATGAGCAGTTCTTC; CDR3 protein: CASSFSTSVDEQFF
CDR3 length: 17; V gene: TRBV20-1; J gene: TRBJ1-1; D gene: TRBD1; clone size: many; CDR3 DNA: TGCAGTGCTAGTGGGGACAGGTCTTCTTCTATGAACACTGAAGCTTTCTTT; CDR3 protein: CSASGDRSSSMNTEAFF
CDR3 length: 15; V gene: TRBV29-1; J gene: TRBJ1-1; D gene: .; clone size: .; CDR3 DNA: TGCAGCGGCCTCCTATTTGCGGGTCCCGGGACTGAAGCTTTCTTT; CDR3 protein: CSGLLFAGPGTEAFF
CDR3 length: 14; V gene: TRBV12-3/TRBV12-4; J gene: TRBJ1-1; D gene: TRBD1; clone size: few; CDR3 DNA: TGTGCCAGCAGTATGGGACAGGCGAACACTGAAGCTTTCTTT; CDR3 protein: CASSMGQANTEAFF
CDR3 length: 16; V gene: TRBV9; J gene: TRBJ2-7; D gene: TRBD2; clone size: .; CDR3 DNA: TGTGCCAGCAGCGTTGGACTAGCGGGGAAGTTCTACGAGCAGTACTTC; CDR3 protein: CASSVGLAGKFYEQYF
CDR3 length: 13; V gene: TRBV6-5; J gene: TRBJ2-1; D gene: .; clone size: many; CDR3 DNA: TGTGCCAGCAGTTACTCCCCCGACAATGAGCAGTTCTTC; CDR3 protein: CASSYSPDNEQFF
CDR3 length: 18; V gene: TRBV6-5; J gene: TRBJ2-1; D gene: .; clone size: .; CDR3 DNA: TGTGCCAGCAGTTACACGAGAGGCGGGCGTAACTCCTACAATGAGCAGTTCTTC; CDR3 protein: CASSYTRGGRNSYNEQFF
CDR3 length: 12; V gene: TRBV5-5; J gene: TRBJ2-3; D gene: .; clone size: many; CDR3 DNA: TGTGCCAGCTTGGGGGGAGCAGATACGCAGTATTTT; CDR3 protein: CASLGGADTQYF
CDR3 length: 11; V gene: TRBV20-1; J gene: TRBJ2-1; D gene: .; clone size: few; CDR3 DNA: TGCAGTGCTCGGAACAGTAATGAGCAGTTCTTC; CDR3 protein: CSARNSNEQFF
CDR3 length: 12; V gene: TRBV12-3/TRBV12-4; J gene: TRBJ1-1; D gene: .; clone size: few; CDR3 DNA: TGTGCCAGCAGTTTCGACAACACTGAAGCTTTCTTT; CDR3 protein: CASSFDNTEAFF
CDR3 length: 17; V gene: TRBV4-3; J gene: TRBJ2-6; D gene: .; clone size: few; CDR3 DNA: TGCGCCAGCAGCTACCGGGACTGGTACTCTGGGGCCAACGTCCTGACTTTC; CDR3 protein: CASSYRDWYSGANVLTF
CDR3 length: 15; V gene: TRBV6-2/TRBV6-3; J gene: TRBJ1-1; D gene: .; clone size: .; CDR3 DNA: TGTGCCAGCAGTTACTCTCCGGGGTTGAACACTGAAGCTTTCTTT; CDR3 protein: CASSYSPGLNTEAFF
CDR3 length: 14; V gene: TRBV4-1; J gene: TRBJ2-7; D gene: TRBD1; clone size: .; CDR3 DNA: TGCGCCAGCAGCCAACGACAGGGCTACTACGAGCAGTACTTC; CDR3 protein: CASSQRQGYYEQYF
CDR3 length: 14; V gene: TRBV6-2/TRBV6-3; J gene: TRBJ2-7; D gene: TRBD1; clone size: .; CDR3 DNA: TGTGCCAGCAGTTATCGGGACAGGGTAAGCGAGCAGTACTTC; CDR3 protein: CASSYRDRVSEQYF
CDR3 length: 9; V gene: TRBV27; J gene: TRBJ2-1; D gene: TRBD2; clone size: few; CDR3 DNA: TGTGCTGTGGGACTAGCCCAGTTCTTC; CDR3 protein: CAVGLAQFF
CDR3 length: 14; V gene: TRBV7-2; J gene: TRBJ1-1; D gene: .; clone size: .; CDR3 DNA: TGTGCCAGCAGCTCCGAACAGGGAATCACTGAAGCTTTCTTT; CDR3 protein: CASSSEQGITEAFF
CDR3 length: 14; V gene: TRBV9; J gene: TRBJ1-2; D gene: .; clone size: .; CDR3 DNA: TGTGCCAGCAGCCCAGGTCGAGGGAAACATGGCTACACCTTC; CDR3 protein: CASSPGRGKHGYTF